Listed below are T cell receptor beta chains from one sample, sequenced in a study of T cell repertoires in cytomegalovirus infection. MiXCR, applied by TCRdb to the reads, yields one record per CDR3 protein. The sample shows about 150,000 distinct CDR3 sequences, 20% to 25% of them seen only once. What was sequenced was PBMCs. The receptors were gathered from a human donor in good health (CMV status not recorded). Some clones in this sample may be carry-over from other donors' samples. CDR3s include the opening cysteine and the closing phenylalanine or tryptophan. D genes are given only for firm matches. Size is omitted from some rows. Given values are once, few, many or a class for expanded clones.

D gene,J gene,clone size,V gene,CDR3 DNA,CDR3 protein
NA,TRBJ2-6,many,TRBV11-1,TGTGCCAGCAGCCAAGATCAGGGATCCGGGGCCAACGTCCTGACTTTC,CASSQDQGSGANVLTF
NA,TRBJ1-3,few,TRBV7-9,TGTGCCAGCAGCGCAGTACTTGGTATTGGAAACACCATATATTTT,CASSAVLGIGNTIYF
NA,TRBJ1-3,few,TRBV7-9,TGTGCCAGCAGCTTTTGGGGGCGAGATGCTGGAAACACCATATATTTT,CASSFWGRDAGNTIYF
TRBD2,TRBJ2-5,NA,TRBV7-2,TGTGCCAGCAGCTCGGGAGTTCGGGAGGCCCAGTACTTC,CASSSGVREAQYF
TRBD2,TRBJ2-3,NA,TRBV14,TGTGCCAGCAGCCACGAATTAGCGGGGGATACGCGGTATTTT,CASSHELAGDTRYF
NA,TRBJ2-3,few,TRBV7-2,TGTGCCAGCAGCATGGGACCATACGCAGATACGCAGTATTTT,CASSMGPYADTQYF
NA,TRBJ1-1,NA,TRBV29-1,TGCAGCGTTGTATCAGCTCAGAACACTGAAGCTTTCTTT,CSVVSAQNTEAFF
NA,TRBJ1-6,few,TRBV28,TGTGCCAGCAGTGGGCTGGGCGATAGCTCCTATAATTCACCCCTCCACTTT,CASSGLGDSSYNSPLHF
NA,TRBJ2-1,NA,TRBV7-2,TGTGCCAGCAGCTTAGCGGAGGGAGAATACAATGAGCAGTTCTTC,CASSLAEGEYNEQFF
TRBD2,TRBJ2-5,NA,TRBV28,TGTGCCAGCAGTTTCGAGGTTAGCGGGAACCAAGAGACCCAGTACTTC,CASSFEVSGNQETQYF
TRBD2,TRBJ2-1,NA,TRBV7-6,TGTGCCAGCAGCTCCTGGACTAGCAACCACAATGAGCAGTTCTTC,CASSSWTSNHNEQFF
NA,TRBJ2-7,NA,TRBV20-1,TGCAGTGCTCGATTCCGGGACCCCACCTACGAGCAGTACTTC,CSARFRDPTYEQYF
TRBD2,TRBJ2-1,few,TRBV20-1,TGCAGTGCCAACTGGGTAGCGGGAGTTTCGGGTGAGCAGTTCTTC,CSANWVAGVSGEQFF
NA,TRBJ1-1,few,TRBV28,TGTGCCAGCAGTTTATCCGGTCGCCCTGAAGCTTTCTTT,CASSLSGRPEAFF
NA,TRBJ2-7,NA,TRBV29-1,TGCAGCGTTGTTACGATAGCCGGGACGGTAGCCTACGAGCAGTACTTC,CSVVTIAGTVAYEQYF
TRBD2,TRBJ2-2,NA,TRBV7-9,TGTGCCAGCAGCTCAGGGACTAGCGGGACCTACACCGGGGAGCTGTTTTTT,CASSSGTSGTYTGELFF
NA,TRBJ1-1,NA,TRBV5-6,TGTGCCAGCAGCTTGGTTGGAGGGAGCAACACTGAAGCTTTCTTT,CASSLVGGSNTEAFF
NA,TRBJ2-2,few,TRBV7-3,TGTGCCAGCAGCTCGCTCATACTAGCACGAGGAACGAACACCGGGGAGCTGTTTTTT,CASSSLILARGTNTGELFF
TRBD2,TRBJ2-7,few,TRBV7-9,TGTGCCAGCAGCTTACGCGGGACTAGCCCTTACGAGCAGTACTTC,CASSLRGTSPYEQYF
NA,TRBJ1-5,NA,TRBV28,TGTGCCAGCAGTTCCATGGTGGATCGGCCCCAGCATTTT,CASSSMVDRPQHF
NA,TRBJ1-2,NA,TRBV7-9,TGTGCCAGCAGCTTGCGAGAACTAGAAGGTGGCTACACCTTC,CASSLRELEGGYTF
TRBD1,TRBJ1-4,NA,TRBV27,TGTGCCAGCAGTCCACAGGGGTTAGGAGAAAAACTGTTTTTT,CASSPQGLGEKLFF
TRBD2,TRBJ2-1,few,TRBV6-1,TGTGCCAGCAGTGAAAGCCTAGCGGGCTTCTACAATGAGCAGTTCTTC,CASSESLAGFYNEQFF
NA,TRBJ2-1,NA,TRBV19,TGTGCCAGTAGTATAGATCGGCTAGCTGGGAACAATGAGCAGTTCTTC,CASSIDRLAGNNEQFF
TRBD1,TRBJ2-2,many,TRBV7-8,TGTGCCAGCAAGAACGAGGGGGCAACAGGTTCCACCGGGGAGCTGTTTTTT,CASKNEGATGSTGELFF
NA,TRBJ2-1,few,TRBV20-1,TGCAGTGCGGGGTCCTTGCATGAGCAGTTCTTC,CSAGSLHEQFF
NA,TRBJ1-2,many,TRBV7-2,TGTGCCAGCAGCCCTAGGGGCCCGGACAGCTATGGCTACACCTTC,CASSPRGPDSYGYTF
NA,TRBJ1-6,few,TRBV11-2,TGTGCCAGCAGCGCCCCGGACACCGTAAATTCACCCCTCCACTTT,CASSAPDTVNSPLHF
TRBD1,TRBJ2-1,NA,TRBV7-9,TGTGCCAGCAGCCCGAACAGGGGAAGCCAGCACAATGAGCAGTTCTTC,CASSPNRGSQHNEQFF
NA,TRBJ2-3,NA,TRBV20-1,TGCAGTGCTGCGGAGTTAGATACGCAGTATTTT,CSAAELDTQYF
TRBD1,TRBJ1-1,NA,TRBV5-1,TGCGCCAGCAGCTTGGGCCTAACAGGGGGGTCTACTGAAGCTTTCTTT,CASSLGLTGGSTEAFF
NA,TRBJ2-2,NA,TRBV5-6,TGTGCCAGCAGTTCCTCGGTCAAATGGAGCACCGGGGAGCTGTTTTTT,CASSSSVKWSTGELFF
NA,TRBJ2-7,many,TRBV5-6,TGTGCCAGCAGCTCCGGGACGCCCTACGAGCAGTACTTC,CASSSGTPYEQYF
TRBD1,TRBJ2-1,few,TRBV19,TGTGCCAGTAGTCGACGGGACAGTTACAATGAGCAGTTCTTC,CASSRRDSYNEQFF
NA,TRBJ2-6,many,TRBV7-2,TGTGCCAGCAGCTTGGCGGGCGGGCGTGCCAACGTCCTGACTTTC,CASSLAGGRANVLTF
NA,TRBJ2-7,many,TRBV7-2,TGTGCCAGCAGCTTTGGGCCACGAGCCTACGAGCAGTACTTC,CASSFGPRAYEQYF
NA,TRBJ1-6,few,TRBV7-4,TGTGCCAGCAGCCCCCGGACAGATTCACCCCTCCACTTT,CASSPRTDSPLHF
NA,TRBJ1-2,few,TRBV12-3/TRBV12-4,TGTGCCAGCAGTTTCCCGGACTCCTATGGCTACACCTTC,CASSFPDSYGYTF
TRBD2,TRBJ2-3,NA,TRBV11-2,TGTGCCAGCAGCCGCGGGGGGGGAGGAGGTACGCAGTATTTT,CASSRGGGGGTQYF
TRBD1,TRBJ2-4,NA,TRBV28,TGTGCCAGCAGTTTATTCCGGGGCAGGGGGAACATTCAGTACTTC,CASSLFRGRGNIQYF
NA,TRBJ2-7,NA,TRBV7-6,TGTGCCAGCAGTTTCTACATAGACTCCTACGAGCAGTACTTC,CASSFYIDSYEQYF
NA,TRBJ2-1,NA,TRBV7-9,TGCGCCAGCAGCTGGGGGTCTGAGCAGTTCTTC,CASSWGSEQFF
NA,TRBJ1-5,NA,TRBV23-1,TGCGCCAGCGTAACCCGGGGCAGGAATCAGCCCCAGCATTTT,CASVTRGRNQPQHF
TRBD2,TRBJ2-2,NA,TRBV11-2,TGTGCCAGCAGCCTGACCTCACTAGCGGGCTCCACCGGGGAGCTGTTTTTT,CASSLTSLAGSTGELFF
TRBD1,TRBJ2-2,NA,TRBV19,TGTGTTACGGGACAGCCCGGGGACACCGGGGAGCTGTTTTTT,CVTGQPGDTGELFF
NA,TRBJ2-6,few,TRBV5-4,TGTGCCAGCAGCACCGGACGGATCTCTGGGGCCAACGTCCTGACTTTC,CASSTGRISGANVLTF
NA,TRBJ2-1,many,TRBV7-2,TGTGCCAGCAGCCGCCGCGGGATTGACAATGAGCAGTTCTTC,CASSRRGIDNEQFF
NA,TRBJ2-1,NA,TRBV5-4,TGTGCCAGCAGCCCCGGTCCCCTAGGCGATGAGCAGTTCTTC,CASSPGPLGDEQFF
TRBD1,TRBJ1-5,NA,TRBV18,TGTGCCAGTTCAACCCAAACAGGGGACAATCAGCCCCAGCATTTT,CASSTQTGDNQPQHF
TRBD1,TRBJ1-2,few,TRBV6-1,TGTGCCAGCAGTGAAGCAAGGGGAAGGGGGCTGTCTGGCTACACCTTC,CASSEARGRGLSGYTF
NA,TRBJ1-1,NA,TRBV18,TGTGCCAGCTCACCACAGGGCTTGAACACTGAATCTTTCTTT,CASSPQGLNTESFF
TRBD1,TRBJ1-5,NA,TRBV28,TGTGCCAGCAGATCTCCGGGACAGGGGGCTCAGCCCCAGCATTTT,CASRSPGQGAQPQHF